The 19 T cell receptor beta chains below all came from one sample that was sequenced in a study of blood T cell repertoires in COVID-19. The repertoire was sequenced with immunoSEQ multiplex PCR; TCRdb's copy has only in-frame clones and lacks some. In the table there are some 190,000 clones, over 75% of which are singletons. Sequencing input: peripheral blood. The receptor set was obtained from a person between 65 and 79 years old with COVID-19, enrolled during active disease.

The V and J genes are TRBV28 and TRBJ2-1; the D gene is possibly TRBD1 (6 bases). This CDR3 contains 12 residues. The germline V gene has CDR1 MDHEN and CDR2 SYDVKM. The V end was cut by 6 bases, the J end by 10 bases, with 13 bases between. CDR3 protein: CASRAPGTEQFF. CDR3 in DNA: TGTGCCAGCAGGGCCCCCGGGACAGAGCAGTTCTTC.

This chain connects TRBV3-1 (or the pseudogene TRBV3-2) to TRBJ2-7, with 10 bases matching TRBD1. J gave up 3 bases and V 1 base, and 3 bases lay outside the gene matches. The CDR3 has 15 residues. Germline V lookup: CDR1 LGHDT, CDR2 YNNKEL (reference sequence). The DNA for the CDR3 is TGTGCCAGCAGCCAAGGGACAGGGGGGGTCTACGAGCAGTACTTC. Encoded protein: CASSQGTGGVYEQYF.

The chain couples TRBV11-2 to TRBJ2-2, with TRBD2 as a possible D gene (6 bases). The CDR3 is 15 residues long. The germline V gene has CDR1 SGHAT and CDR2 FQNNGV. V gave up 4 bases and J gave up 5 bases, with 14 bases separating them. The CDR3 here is CASSSGREATGELFF. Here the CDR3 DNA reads TGTGCCAGCAGCTCCGGCAGGGAGGCAACCGGGGAGCTGTTTTTT.

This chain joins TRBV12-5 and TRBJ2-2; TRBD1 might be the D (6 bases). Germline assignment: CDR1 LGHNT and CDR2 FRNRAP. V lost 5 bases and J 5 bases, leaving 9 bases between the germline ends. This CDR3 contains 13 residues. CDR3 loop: CASGQTGTGELFF. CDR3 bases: TGTGCTAGTGGTCAAACAGGGACCGGGGAGCTGTTTTTT.

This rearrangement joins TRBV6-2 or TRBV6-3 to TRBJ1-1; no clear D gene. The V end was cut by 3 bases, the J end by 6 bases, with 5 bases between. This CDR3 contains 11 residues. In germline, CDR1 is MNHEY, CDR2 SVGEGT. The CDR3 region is CASSYEAEAFF. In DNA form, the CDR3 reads TGTGCCAGCAGTTATGAGGCTGAAGCTTTCTTT.

The DNA of the CDR3 is TGTGCCAGCAGACCTACACGGACGGACACTTATGGCTACACCTTC. Its protein product is CASRPTRTDTYGYTF. The V call is TRBV6-2 or TRBV6-3, the J call TRBJ1-2; perhaps TRBD1 as D (5 bases). CDR3 length: 15 residues. V was cut by 6 bases and J by 5 bases, with 19 bases left in between. Germline CDR1 MNHEY, CDR2 SVGEGT.

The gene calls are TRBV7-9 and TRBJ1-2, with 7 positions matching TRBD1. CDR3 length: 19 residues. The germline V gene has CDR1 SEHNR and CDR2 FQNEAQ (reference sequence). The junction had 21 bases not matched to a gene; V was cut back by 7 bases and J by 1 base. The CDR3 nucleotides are TGTGCCAGCACCGACCCGTTGGGCCCGGGGACAGATGTTAACTATGGCTACACCTTC. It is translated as CASTDPLGPGTDVNYGYTF.

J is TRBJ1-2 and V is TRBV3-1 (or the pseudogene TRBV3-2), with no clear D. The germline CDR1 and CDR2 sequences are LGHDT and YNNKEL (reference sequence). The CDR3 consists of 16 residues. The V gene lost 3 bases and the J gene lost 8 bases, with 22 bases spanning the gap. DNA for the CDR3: TGTGCCAGCAGCCATTCCCGAGTTCGGGCGGCGGGGGGCTACACCTTC. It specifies CASSHSRVRAAGGYTF.

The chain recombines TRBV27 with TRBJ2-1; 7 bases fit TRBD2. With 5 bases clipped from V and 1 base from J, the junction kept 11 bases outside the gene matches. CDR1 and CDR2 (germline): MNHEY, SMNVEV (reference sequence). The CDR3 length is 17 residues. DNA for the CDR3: TGTGCCAGCAGTCCCTACTCATACGGGAGGTCCTACAATGAGCAGTTCTTC. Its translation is CASSPYSYGRSYNEQFF.

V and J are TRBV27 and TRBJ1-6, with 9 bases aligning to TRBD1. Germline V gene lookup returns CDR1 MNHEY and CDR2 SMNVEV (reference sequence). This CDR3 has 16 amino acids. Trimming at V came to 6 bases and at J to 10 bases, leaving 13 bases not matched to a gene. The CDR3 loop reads CASRAPRDREYSPLHF. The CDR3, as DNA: TGTGCCAGCAGGGCTCCCCGGGACAGGGAATACTCACCCCTCCACTTT.

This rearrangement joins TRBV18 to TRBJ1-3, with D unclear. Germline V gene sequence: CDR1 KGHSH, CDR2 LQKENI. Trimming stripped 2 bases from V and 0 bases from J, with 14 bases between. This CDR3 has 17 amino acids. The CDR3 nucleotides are TGTGCCAGCTCACCAAACCGTTACCCGAGCTCTGGAAACACCATATATTTT. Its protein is CASSPNRYPSSGNTIYF.

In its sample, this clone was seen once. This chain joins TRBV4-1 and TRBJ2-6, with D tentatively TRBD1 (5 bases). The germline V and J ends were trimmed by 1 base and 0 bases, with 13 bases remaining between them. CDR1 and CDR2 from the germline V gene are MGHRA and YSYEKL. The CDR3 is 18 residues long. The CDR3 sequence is CASSQAAGAGSGANVLTF. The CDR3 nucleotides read TGCGCCAGCAGCCAAGCCGCTGGGGCCGGCTCTGGGGCCAACGTCCTGACTTTC.

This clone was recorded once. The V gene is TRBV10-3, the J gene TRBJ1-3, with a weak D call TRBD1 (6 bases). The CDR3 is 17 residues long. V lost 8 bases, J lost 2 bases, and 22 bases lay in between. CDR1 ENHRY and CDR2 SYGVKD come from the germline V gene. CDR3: CAIREVAGDGTGNTIYF. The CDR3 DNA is TGTGCCATCCGGGAGGTGGCAGGGGACGGTACTGGAAACACCATATATTTT.

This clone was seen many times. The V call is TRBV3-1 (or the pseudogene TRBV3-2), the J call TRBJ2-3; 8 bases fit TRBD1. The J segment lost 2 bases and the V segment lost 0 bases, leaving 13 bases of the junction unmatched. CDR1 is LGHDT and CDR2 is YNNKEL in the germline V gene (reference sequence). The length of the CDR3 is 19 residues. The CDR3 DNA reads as TGTGCCAGCAGCCAAGAATACGGGACAGGAATTGTCTACACAGATACGCAGTATTTT. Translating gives CASSQEYGTGIVYTDTQYF.

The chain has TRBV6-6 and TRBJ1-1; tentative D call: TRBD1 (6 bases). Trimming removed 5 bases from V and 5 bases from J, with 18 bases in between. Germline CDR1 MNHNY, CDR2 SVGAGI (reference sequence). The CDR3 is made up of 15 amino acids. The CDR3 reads CASSDTGLGVTEAFF. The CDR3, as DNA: TGTGCCAGCAGTGACACAGGGTTGGGCGTAACTGAAGCTTTCTTT.

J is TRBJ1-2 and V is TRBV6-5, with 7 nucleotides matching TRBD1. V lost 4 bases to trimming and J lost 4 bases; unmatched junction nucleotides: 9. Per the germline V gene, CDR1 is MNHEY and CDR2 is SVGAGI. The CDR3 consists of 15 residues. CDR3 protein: CASSLEGQSSYGYTF. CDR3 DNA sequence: TGTGCCAGCAGTTTGGAGGGACAGTCGTCCTATGGCTACACCTTC.

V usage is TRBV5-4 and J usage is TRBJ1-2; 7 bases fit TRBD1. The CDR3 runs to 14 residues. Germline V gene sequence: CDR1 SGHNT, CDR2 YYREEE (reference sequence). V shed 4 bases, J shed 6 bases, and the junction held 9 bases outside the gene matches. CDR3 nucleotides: TGTGCCAGCAGCCGGATCCGGGACAGCAATGGCTACACCTTC. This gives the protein CASSRIRDSNGYTF.

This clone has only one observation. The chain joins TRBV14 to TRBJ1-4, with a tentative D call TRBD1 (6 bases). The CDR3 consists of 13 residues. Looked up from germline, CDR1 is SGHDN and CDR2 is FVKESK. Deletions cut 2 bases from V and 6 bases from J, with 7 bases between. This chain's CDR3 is CASSQNRDEKLFF. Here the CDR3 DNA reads TGTGCCAGCAGCCAAAACAGGGATGAAAAACTGTTTTTT.

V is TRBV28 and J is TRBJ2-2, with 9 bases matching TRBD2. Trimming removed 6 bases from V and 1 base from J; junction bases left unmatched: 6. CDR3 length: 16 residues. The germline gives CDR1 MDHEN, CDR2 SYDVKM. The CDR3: CASSRELAGNTGELFF. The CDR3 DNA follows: TGTGCCAGCAGCCGAGAACTAGCGGGGAACACCGGGGAGCTGTTTTTT. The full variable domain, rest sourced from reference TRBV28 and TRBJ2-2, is DVKVTQSSRYLVKRTGEKVFLECVQDMDHENMFWYRQDPGLGLRLIYFSYDVKMKEKGDIPEGYSVSREKKERFSLILESASTNQTSMYLCASSRELAGNTGELFFGEGSRLTVL.